In this sample, the clone carrying this T cell receptor beta chain turned up many times. Library preparation (for TCRbeta) was performed with unique molecular identifiers. TCRdb passed the PCR reads through MiXCR, listing each CDR3 protein once. The table has approximately 350,000 distinct CDR3 sequences, less than 15% seen once; the top ten hold 3.5% to 4.5%. This sample is part of a study of T-cell reconstitution after alpha-beta-depleted transplantation in children. The CDR3 has 13 amino acids. Trimming took 4 bases from V and 4 from J, leaving 11 bases between them. Germline values: CDR1 SGHDT, CDR2 YYEEEE.

The rearrangement links TRBV5-6 to TRBJ1-2; D not resolved. This sequence was found in a human donor who donated a stem cell graft to a child with Fanconi anemia. Sequences were derived from PBMCs, sampled from the stem cell graft. The CDR3 reads CASSPAEFYGYTF. The CDR3 nucleotides read TGTGCCAGCAGCCCGGCGGAATTCTATGGCTACACCTTC.